This T cell receptor (beta chain) appears in the sequencing data of a study of blood T cells in healthy people across ages. Study as a whole: Capture by template switching was about one barcoded beta molecule per two T cells. Study-wide findings and caveats: Roughly linearly, TCR beta diversity per million T cells fell as age increased. The study could not conclusively compare naive and antigen-experienced cells, given its unsorted PBMCs.

In its sample, this clonotype was seen once. Its antigen remains unidentified. PCR was performed a second time for about 6 to 11 cycles using a sample-barcoded 5' primer and a J-beta primer mix. MiXCR, run by TCRdb on the 5' RACE reads, gives a single entry per CDR3 protein. The sample contains a few hundred thousand distinct CDR3 sequences, 27% of which appear only once. The CDR3 spans 13 residues. Trimming removed 2 bases at V and 5 bases at J, with 7 bases between. Looked up from germline, CDR1 is SGHVS and CDR2 is FNYEAQ. Source material: blood. This receptor was taken from an older woman in good health. The chain links TRBV7-6 to TRBJ2-1; D not resolved. The CDR3 loop reads CASSLQSNNEQFF. Written as DNA, the CDR3 is TGTGCCAGCAGCTTACAGTCCAACAATGAGCAGTTCTTC.